This record covers a single T cell receptor beta chain. Preparation of the TCRbeta library was carried out with unique molecular identifiers. MiXCR, run by TCRdb on the PCR reads, gives a single entry per CDR3 protein. Of nearly 550,000 distinct CDR3 sequences in the sample, approximately 16% were seen once. These data come from a study of T-cell reconstitution after alpha-beta-depleted transplantation in children. This CDR3 spans 16 amino acids. Deletions cut 1 base from V and 0 bases from J, with 12 bases between. Germline V gene sequence: CDR1 LNHNV, CDR2 YYDKDF (reference sequence). The sample here was PBMCs from the stem cell graft donor, taken from the stem cell graft. The V gene is TRBV15, the J gene TRBJ1-2, with D unresolved. This sequence was found in a human donor who donated a stem cell graft to a child with acute lymphoblastic leukemia. The CDR3 loop is CATSRGTVRANYGYTF. The CDR3 DNA follows: TGTGCCACCAGCAGAGGAACAGTCAGAGCTAACTATGGCTACACCTTC. Variable domain in full (rest from reference TRBV15 and TRBJ1-2): DAMVIQNPRYQVTQFGKPVTLSCSQTLNHNVMYWYQQKSSQAPKLLFHYYDKDFNNEADTPDNFQSRRPNTSFCFLDIRSPGLGDTAMYLCATSRGTVRANYGYTFGSGTRLTVV.